The TCR beta chain described here comes from a study of cytomegalovirus exposure and HLA in healthy donors. On the study more broadly: About 82 million unique TCRs from HLA-typed donors were held in an early release of data.

Details on this clone: Its matching antigen is unknown.

Study-wide results and caveats: A previous analysis found most TCR beta V segments productive roughly 87% or roughly 30% of the time. A link between a missense DCLRE1C variant and TCR beta V- and J-gene trimming emerged from a later analysis.

The PCR used 60 Vbeta and 13 Jbeta primers. Sequencing used immunoSEQ multiplex PCR; TCRdb keeps in-frame clones, though not all of them. This sample carries around 150,000 clones, 80% to 90% of them seen once, and the ten largest clones take roughly 6.7%. Sequencing used PBMCs. This TCR was recovered from a man aged 50-60 years in good health and CMV-seropositive.

The CDR3 sequence is CAAEAGGETGELFF. In DNA, the CDR3 is TGTGCCGCCGAAGCGGGGGGCGAAACCGGGGAGCTGTTTTTT. V gene TRBV2 combines with J gene TRBJ2-2, with 9 bases identical to TRBD2. The junction had 9 bases not matched to a gene; V was cut back by 11 bases and J by 5 bases. Germline lookup yields CDR1 SNHLY and CDR2 FYNNEI. This CDR3 spans 14 amino acids.